The next 20 T cell receptor beta chains were all read from a single sample in a study of cytomegalovirus exposure and HLA in healthy donors. The primer mix had 60 Vbeta and 13 Jbeta primers. Clones were sequenced by immunoSEQ multiplex PCR, and TCRdb holds only the in-frame ones, with some missing. The sample contains roughly 100,000 clones, around 78% of which appear only once. Sequencing was performed on PBMCs. The source of these receptors is a man aged 35-49 years in good health and CMV-seronegative.

The chain employs TRBV19 and TRBJ1-4, with 9 nucleotides matching TRBD1. V was pared by 3 bases and J by 8 bases, with 7 bases of the junction left unmatched. CDR3 length: 15 amino acids. From germline, CDR1 is LNHDA and CDR2 SQIVND (reference sequence). CDR3 sequence reads: CASSIPGQGREKLFF. CDR3 in DNA: TGTGCCAGTAGTATCCCCGGACAGGGGAGGGAAAAACTGTTTTTT.

This clone has only a few counts. The chain carries TRBV27 and TRBJ1-1; 10 bases map to TRBD1. J lost 2 bases, V lost 5 bases, and 5 bases had no gene match. Per germline, CDR1 MNHEY and CDR2 SMNVEV (reference sequence). The CDR3 is 15 residues long. In DNA form, the CDR3 reads TGTGCCAGCAGTCCTCGGACAGGGGGTAACACTGAAGCTTTCTTT. It encodes CASSPRTGGNTEAFF.

This clone was recorded a few times. The J gene is TRBJ2-7, the V gene TRBV5-8; 7 bases are a match to TRBD1. The ends lost 2 bases at V and 2 bases at J; junction bases unmatched: 1. The CDR3 is made up of 13 amino acids. From germline, CDR1 is SGHTS and CDR2 YDEGEE. The CDR3 region has the DNA TGTGCCAGCAGCTTCGACAGGGCCTACGAGCAGTACTTC. Translation gives CASSFDRAYEQYF.

V usage is TRBV6-6 and J usage is TRBJ1-5, with D tentatively TRBD1 (6 bases). Germline CDR1 MNHNY, CDR2 SVGAGI (reference sequence). The V and J ends lost 5 bases and 4 bases respectively, with 9 bases between them. The CDR3 extends over 13 amino acids. CDR3 protein: CASSIRGNQPQHF. The CDR3 coding sequence is TGTGCCAGCAGTATTAGGGGGAATCAGCCCCAGCATTTT.

The rearrangement links TRBV5-1 to TRBJ1-4; TRBD1 matches at 8 bases. In germline, CDR1 is SGHRS, CDR2 YFSETQ. Losses at the gene ends were 0 bases for V and 2 bases for J; bases not matched to a gene: 9. The CDR3 totals 18 residues. The CDR3: CASSLVQGGKATNEKLFF. The CDR3 DNA is TGCGCCAGCAGCTTGGTACAGGGGGGAAAGGCGACTAATGAAAAACTGTTTTTT.

The V call is TRBV27, the J call TRBJ1-1; D unclear. The CDR3 length is 16 residues. Germline CDR1 reads MNHEY; CDR2 reads SMNVEV (reference sequence). V gave up 0 bases and J gave up 0 bases, with 11 bases separating them. CDR3 sequence (DNA): TGTGCCAGCAGTTTATCCGCCCGGTTCATGAACACTGAAGCTTTCTTT. Translated, it gives CASSLSARFMNTEAFF.

The chain joins TRBV5-4 to TRBJ2-1; a weak D match, TRBD1 (6 bases). Trimming stripped 4 bases from V and 6 bases from J, with 14 bases between. In germline, CDR1 is SGHNT, CDR2 YYREEE (reference sequence). CDR3 length: 14 amino acids. The CDR3: CASSPSRGGNEQFF. The CDR3 coding sequence is TGTGCCAGCAGCCCCTCCCGAGGGGGCAATGAGCAGTTCTTC.

The CDR3 protein is CASSYFRGNTEAFF. DNA for the CDR3: TGTGCCAGCAGTTACTTTCGGGGGAACACTGAAGCTTTCTTT. The rearrangement joins TRBV6-6 to TRBJ1-1; D call uncertain. Trimming left V 1 base short and J 1 base short, with 7 bases between. This CDR3 spans 14 amino acids. Germline V lookup: CDR1 MNHNY, CDR2 SVGAGI (reference sequence).

The count of this clone is one. This chain joins TRBV7-2 and TRBJ2-7; tentatively, D is TRBD1 (6 bases). CDR3 size: 18 residues. Germline V gene data show CDR1 as SGHTA and CDR2 as FQGNSA. The V and J ends lost 5 bases and 2 bases respectively, with 25 bases between them. This chain's CDR3 is CASSPPGALQGFPYEQYF. CDR3 bases: TGTGCCAGCAGCCCCCCTGGCGCATTACAGGGATTCCCCTACGAGCAGTACTTC.

The chain joins TRBV27 to TRBJ2-7; 7 bases fit TRBD1. With V trimmed by 5 bases and J by 0 bases, 7 bases remained unmatched. Germline V lookup: CDR1 MNHEY, CDR2 SMNVEV (reference sequence). This CDR3 region has 15 residues. The CDR3 nucleotides read TGTGCCAGCAGTGCCGACAGGGCGTACTCCTACGAGCAGTACTTC. Its translation: CASSADRAYSYEQYF.

V gene TRBV29-1 combines with J gene TRBJ2-1; TRBD1 is a possible D gene (5 bases). Trimming removed 0 bases at V and 6 bases at J, with 15 bases between. Germline V CDR1 and CDR2: SQVTM, ANQGSEA. The CDR3 runs to 15 residues. CDR3 amino acids: CSVEEGRAGFNEQFF. CDR3 coding DNA: TGCAGCGTTGAAGAAGGCAGGGCCGGGTTCAATGAGCAGTTCTTC.

CDR3: CASRETGFHQPQHF. The CDR3 nucleotides read TGTGCCAGTAGGGAAACAGGGTTTCACCAGCCCCAGCATTTT. The J gene is TRBJ1-5, the V gene TRBV19; D perhaps matches TRBD1 (6 bases). The germline CDR1 and CDR2 sequences are LNHDA and SQIVND (reference sequence). The CDR3 consists of 14 residues. The V end was cut by 6 bases, the J end by 7 bases, with 16 bases between. The full variable domain, its missing parts supplied by reference TRBV19 and TRBJ1-5, is DGGITQSPKYLFRKEGQNVTLSCEQNLNHDAMYWYRQDPGQGLRLIYYSQIVNDFQKGDIAEGYSVSREKKESFPLTVTSAQKNPTAFYLCASRETGFHQPQHFGDGTRLSIL.

The chain recombines TRBV2 with TRBJ1-2; D is possibly TRBD1 (6 bases). This CDR3 comprises 13 residues. CDR1 is SNHLY and CDR2 is FYNNEI in the germline V gene. Between the trimmed V and J ends, which lost 5 bases and 3 bases, there was a span of 10 bases. CDR3 sequence reads: CASSYRVDYGYTF. The CDR3 DNA sequence: TGTGCCAGCAGTTACAGGGTTGACTATGGCTACACCTTC.

This clone has more than one count but fewer than ten. The CDR3 reads CASSALDSPAYGYTF. The CDR3 DNA follows: TGTGCCAGCAGCGCACTGGACAGCCCCGCCTATGGCTACACCTTC. V usage is TRBV11-2 and J usage is TRBJ1-2; the D gene is possibly TRBD1 (6 bases). The ends were cut back, 5 bases at V and 4 bases at J, with 17 bases in the middle. The CDR3 spans 15 residues. CDR1 is SGHAT, CDR2 FQNNGV, per germline.

This chain uses TRBV18 with TRBJ1-2; unclear D gene. V gave up 7 bases and J gave up 8 bases, with 17 bases separating them. CDR1 is KGHSH and CDR2 is LQKENI in the germline V gene. The CDR3 totals 13 residues. The CDR3 DNA reads as TGTGCCAGCTTACCCGGTGGGAGGCACGGCTACACCTTC. Translation gives CASLPGGRHGYTF. Drawing the rest from reference TRBV18 and TRBJ1-2, the complete variable domain is NAGVMQNPRHLVRRRGQEARLRCSPMKGHSHVYWYRQLPEEGLKFMVYLQKENIIDESGMPKERFSAEFPKEGPSILRIQQVVRGDSAAYFCASLPGGRHGYTFGSGTRLTVV.

The chain links TRBV7-2 to TRBJ1-1, with 9 positions matching TRBD1. From germline, CDR1 is SGHTA and CDR2 FQGNSA. This CDR3 is built from 16 residues. Trimming at V came to 1 base and at J to 5 bases, leaving 8 bases not matched to a gene. DNA of the CDR3: TGTGCCAGCAGCTTAGGGGGGACAGGGTACTTGACTGAAGCTTTCTTT. Its protein product is CASSLGGTGYLTEAFF.

The genes are TRBV5-1 and TRBJ2-1, with D perhaps TRBD2 (5 bases). The V end was cut by 4 bases, the J end by 5 bases, with 19 bases between. The CDR3 spans 16 residues. From germline, CDR1 is SGHRS and CDR2 YFSETQ. CDR3 DNA sequence: TGCGCCAGCAGCCCGAGACAAACCTCGGGGAACAATGAGCAGTTCTTC. It is translated as CASSPRQTSGNNEQFF.

The genes are TRBV7-3 and TRBJ2-1; 9 bases are a match to TRBD1. The V and J ends lost 3 bases and 7 bases, in that order; junction bases with no gene match: 4. Germline CDR1 is SGHTA and CDR2 is FQGTGA. The CDR3 has 14 amino acids. Here the CDR3 DNA reads TGTGCCAGCAGCTTCCGGGACAGGGCTAATGAGCAGTTCTTC. Residues: CASSFRDRANEQFF.

The rearrangement links TRBV5-1 to TRBJ2-7; 11 bases line up with TRBD2. Germline CDR1 SGHRS, CDR2 YFSETQ. The CDR3 extends over 15 amino acids. V lost 1 base, J lost 4 bases, and 4 bases stayed unmatched. CDR3 in amino acids: CASSLSASGGYEQYF. As DNA, the CDR3 is TGCGCCAGCAGCTTGTCGGCTAGCGGGGGGTACGAGCAGTACTTC.

V gene TRBV2 combines with J gene TRBJ2-5; 8 bases align to TRBD1. The end of the DNA is better explained by TRBJ2-7, so the J call may be wrong. CDR1 is SNHLY, CDR2 FYNNEI, per germline. The CDR3 covers 12 residues. The CDR3 here is CASSDRGYEQYF. For the CDR3, the DNA is TGTGCCAGCAGCGACAGGGGTTACGAGCAGTACTTC.